This TCR beta chain was recorded in a study of blood T cell repertoires in COVID-19. Overall study: Samples came from the United States, Italy and Spain, spanning acute and convalescent COVID-19. In each case, the material was cDNA or gDNA derived from T cells, B-cell-depleted T cells, or PBMCs.

Adults between roughly 18 and 100 years of age took part from more than 20 US areas. Categorization into cohorts depended on clinical history that participants reported. Profiled with immunoSEQ multiplex PCR; TCRdb holds only in-frame clones, not every one. The table includes about 380,000 clones, roughly 87% detected once. With V trimmed by 3 bases and J by 1 base, 5 bases remained unmatched. Germline assignment: CDR1 LGHDT and CDR2 YNNKEL (reference sequence). The CDR3 runs to 16 residues. The TCR was taken from a woman aged 30 to 39 who had recovered from COVID-19. The V gene is TRBV3-1 (or the pseudogene TRBV3-2), the J gene TRBJ2-3, with 9 bases identical to TRBD2. The sample consisted of PBMCs or T cells enriched from blood (not recorded which). The CDR3 is CASSHPIAGGTDTQYF. CDR3 nucleotide sequence: TGTGCCAGCAGCCACCCCATAGCGGGGGGCACAGATACGCAGTATTTT.